This TCR beta chain was documented in a study of regulatory T cells in long-lasting Graves disease. For TCR beta, libraries came from iRepertoire HTBI primers and Arm-PCR of CDR3 regions. A single record per CDR3 protein comes from TCRdb applying MiXCR to the multiplex PCR reads. The repertoire holds about 220,000 distinct CDR3 sequences, with approximately 19% as singletons. Documented time point: newly diagnosed GD, antithyroid drugs for less than 3 months. From PBMCs, RNA was extracted and then used to make the TCR library. Ten or more counts support this clonotype. CDR3 size: 15 residues. The V gene's germline CDR1 is LNHNV and CDR2 YYDKDF (reference sequence). Trimming took off 0 bases at V and 4 bases at J, with 10 bases between the two ends. These data also formed part of another study, on T cells in Graves' hyperthyroidism and ophthalmopathy.

The clonotype originates from a woman under 40 with Graves disease. The J gene is TRBJ1-5, the V gene TRBV15; perhaps TRBD1 as D (6 bases). The material sequenced was peripheral blood mononuclear cells (PBMCs), taken at new diagnosis, from a patient treated with antithyroid drugs. CDR3 loop: CATSRDWRGNQPQHF. The CDR3 region has the DNA TGTGCCACCAGCAGAGATTGGAGGGGGAATCAGCCCCAGCATTTT.